Listed here are 13 T cell receptor beta chains from one sample, sequenced in a study of cytomegalovirus exposure and HLA in healthy donors. PCR used 60 Vbeta primers and 13 Jbeta primers. The protocol was immunoSEQ multiplex PCR, while the TCRdb copy is restricted to in-frame clones and leaves out a portion. The sample records 90,000 to 120,000 clones, roughly 82% being singletons. The sequenced material came from PBMCs. The receptors come from a male donor in good health and CMV-seronegative.

This rearrangement joins TRBV18 to TRBJ2-1, with 14 bases fitting TRBD2. Germline V lookup: CDR1 KGHSH, CDR2 LQKENI. The CDR3 sequence is 16 residues long. V trimming: 3 bases; J trimming: 6 bases; junction bases outside the gene matches: 4. CDR3 coding DNA: TGTGCCAGCTCACCGCAGGGGACTAGCGGGGGCAATGAGCAGTTCTTC. This codes for CASSPQGTSGGNEQFF.

Only one count was recorded for this clone. This chain uses TRBV15 with TRBJ2-1; the D is unclear. The CDR3 loop spans 16 amino acids. The germline V gene has CDR1 LNHNV and CDR2 YYDKDF (reference sequence). Trimming took 1 base from V and 0 from J, leaving 10 bases between them. In nucleotides, the CDR3 is TGTGCCACCAGCAGAGTGCGATCCCTCTCCTACAATGAGCAGTTCTTC. It yields the protein CATSRVRSLSYNEQFF.

The rearrangement links TRBV11-2 to TRBJ1-1, with 7 bases matching TRBD1. From germline, CDR1 is SGHAT and CDR2 FQNNGV. The V and J ends lost 3 bases and 3 bases, in that order; junction bases with no gene match: 10. This CDR3 comprises 16 residues. CDR3 sequence reads: CASSFGGGEVDTEAFF. The CDR3 DNA is TGTGCCAGCAGCTTTGGAGGGGGCGAGGTTGACACTGAAGCTTTCTTT.

This chain connects TRBV10-2 to TRBJ2-1; 10 bases line up with TRBD2. CDR3 length equals 16 residues. V trimming: 4 bases; J trimming: 7 bases; junction bases outside the gene matches: 10. Germline CDR1 WSHSY, CDR2 SAAADI. CDR3 sequence reads: CASSVGLAGGSNEQFF. The CDR3 DNA reads as TGCGCCAGCAGTGTCGGCTTAGCGGGAGGTTCGAATGAGCAGTTCTTC.

The chain carries TRBV14 and TRBJ2-7; D is possibly TRBD2 (5 bases). This CDR3 contains 15 residues. CDR1 SGHDN and CDR2 FVKESK come from the germline V gene. V was cut by 4 bases and J by 2 bases, with 15 bases left in between. Here the CDR3 DNA reads TGTGCCAGCAGCCGTCAATCCGGGATAGCCTACGAGCAGTACTTC. Protein product: CASSRQSGIAYEQYF.

This clone was counted a few times. V gene TRBV2 combines with J gene TRBJ1-4; no firm D call. Between the trimmed V and J ends, which lost 6 bases and 7 bases, there was a span of 18 bases. CDR3 length: 15 amino acids. Per germline, CDR1 SNHLY and CDR2 FYNNEI. The CDR3 is CASSPTRDRFEKLFF. CDR3 coding DNA: TGTGCCAGCAGCCCGACACGGGATAGGTTTGAAAAACTGTTTTTT.

The chain joins TRBV10-3 to TRBJ1-2, with TRBD1 matching over 8 bases. This CDR3 region has 14 residues. The germline V gene encodes CDR1 ENHRY and CDR2 SYGVKD. The junction had 3 bases not matched to a gene; V was cut back by 1 base and J by 5 bases. The DNA of the CDR3 is TGTGCCATCAGTGAGTGGACAGGGAATTATGGCTACACCTTC. Translation: CAISEWTGNYGYTF.

This chain uses TRBV6-5 with TRBJ1-2; 9 bases agree with TRBD1. V lost 5 bases, J lost 4 bases, and 5 bases stayed unmatched. The CDR3 has 14 amino acids. Germline V lookup: CDR1 MNHEY, CDR2 SVGAGI. The CDR3 loop is CASSTGTGRYGYTF. The CDR3 DNA reads TGTGCCAGCAGTACCGGGACAGGGCGCTATGGCTACACCTTC.

This chain connects TRBV15 to TRBJ2-3, with TRBD1 matching over 10 bases. This CDR3 has 16 residues. CDR1 is LNHNV, CDR2 YYDKDF, per germline (reference sequence). J was trimmed by 2 bases and V by 6 bases; bases with no gene match: 8. CDR3 in DNA: TGTGCCACCAGGGGGGACAGGGGCTTCCTCACAGATACGCAGTATTTT. As protein: CATRGDRGFLTDTQYF. The full variable domain, rest sourced from reference TRBV15 and TRBJ2-3, is DAMVIQNPRYQVTQFGKPVTLSCSQTLNHNVMYWYQQKSSQAPKLLFHYYDKDFNNEADTPDNFQSRRPNTSFCFLDIRSPGLGDTAMYLCATRGDRGFLTDTQYFGPGTRLTVL.

The chain links TRBV27 to TRBJ2-3; D possibly corresponds to TRBD1 (5 bases). The CDR3 spans 16 residues. Germline CDR1 is MNHEY and CDR2 is SMNVEV (reference sequence). V lost 3 bases and J lost 0, with 13 bases in between. The CDR3 sequence: CASSFRTTLSTDTQYF. CDR3 nucleotide sequence: TGTGCCAGCAGTTTCCGGACAACGCTAAGCACAGATACGCAGTATTTT.

On this clone: Other DNA sequences in the sample encode the same CDR3. The chain couples TRBV6-5 to TRBJ2-1; D possibly corresponds to TRBD1 (6 bases). Germline lookup yields CDR1 MNHEY and CDR2 SVGAGI. The CDR3 sequence is 15 residues long. Trimming stripped 3 bases from V and 4 bases from J, with 13 bases between. The CDR3: CASSYRQAIYNEQFF. In nucleotides, the CDR3 is TGTGCCAGCAGTTATAGACAGGCGATATACAATGAGCAGTTCTTC.

This chain links TRBV6-1 with TRBJ2-7, with D unresolved. The length of the CDR3 is 11 residues. The V end lost 8 bases, the J end lost 6 bases, and 11 bases lay between the germline ends. Germline assignment: CDR1 MNHNS and CDR2 SASEGT. The CDR3 protein is CASRWSLEQYF. Here the CDR3 DNA reads TGTGCCAGCCGCTGGAGTCTCGAGCAGTACTTC.

This rearrangement joins TRBV28 to TRBJ1-2; D may be TRBD1 (5 bases). Germline CDR1 and CDR2: MDHEN and SYDVKM. V lost 6 bases and J lost 7, with 21 bases in between. The CDR3 spans 15 residues. The CDR3 sequence is CASRPALGGVGGYTF. Here the CDR3 DNA reads TGTGCCAGCAGGCCCGCATTGGGGGGGGTAGGTGGCTACACCTTC.